In this sample, the clone carrying this TCR beta chain turned up once. Its antigen is as yet unknown. These data belong to a study of T cell responses to AZD1222 COVID-19 vaccine. Study results and limitations: Baseline serology detected seropositivity in only a handful of AZD1222 recipients. Repertoire sampling was restricted to post-peak T cell response timepoints. The sample set comprised mostly white British donors with more females, and clonal diversity was possibly underestimated. Unmutated variant regions reportedly attract nearly half of all spike-specific TCRs.

The table came from immunoSEQ multiplex PCR; TCRdb's copy has only in-frame clones and leaves some out. Here the sample spans some 140,000 clones, 80% to 90% being singletons. The sample was peripheral blood, taken on day 0 of AZD1222 vaccination. The sequence derives from an adult in good health.

The CDR3 loop is CASSGTSGSYNEQFF. The CDR3 DNA follows: TGTGCCAGCAGCGGTACTAGCGGGAGCTACAATGAGCAGTTCTTC. The J gene is TRBJ2-1, the V gene TRBV2; TRBD2 agrees at 11 bases. The CDR3 spans 15 residues. The germline CDR1 and CDR2 sequences are SNHLY and FYNNEI. V shed 6 bases and J 3 bases; nucleotides not matched to a gene: 4.